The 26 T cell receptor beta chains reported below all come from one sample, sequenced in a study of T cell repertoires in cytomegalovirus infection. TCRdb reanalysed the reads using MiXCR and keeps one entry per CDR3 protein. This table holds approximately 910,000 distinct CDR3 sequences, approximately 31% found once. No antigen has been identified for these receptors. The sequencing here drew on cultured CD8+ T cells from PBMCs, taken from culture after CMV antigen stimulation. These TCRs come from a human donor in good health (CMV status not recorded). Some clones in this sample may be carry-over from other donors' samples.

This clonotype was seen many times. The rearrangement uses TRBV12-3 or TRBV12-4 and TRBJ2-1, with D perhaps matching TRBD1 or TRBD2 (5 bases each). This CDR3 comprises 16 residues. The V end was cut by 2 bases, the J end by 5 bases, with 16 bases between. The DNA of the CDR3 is TGTGCCAGCAGTTTATCGTACGGGGCCTACCACAATGAGCAGTTCTTC. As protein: CASSLSYGAYHNEQFF.

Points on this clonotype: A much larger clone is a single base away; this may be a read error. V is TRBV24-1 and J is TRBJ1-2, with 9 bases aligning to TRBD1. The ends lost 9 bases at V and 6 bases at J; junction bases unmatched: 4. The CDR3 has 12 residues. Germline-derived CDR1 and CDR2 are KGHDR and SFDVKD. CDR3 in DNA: TGTGCCACCTCCGGGACAGGGAATGGCTACACCTTC. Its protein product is CATSGTGNGYTF.

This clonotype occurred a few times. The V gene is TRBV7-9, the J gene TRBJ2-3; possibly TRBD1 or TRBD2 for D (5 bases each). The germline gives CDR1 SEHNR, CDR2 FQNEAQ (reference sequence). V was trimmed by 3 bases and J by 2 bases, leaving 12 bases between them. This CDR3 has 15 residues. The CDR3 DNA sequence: TGTGCCAGCAGCTTGGGGACGGGCCTCACAGATACGCAGTATTTT. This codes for CASSLGTGLTDTQYF. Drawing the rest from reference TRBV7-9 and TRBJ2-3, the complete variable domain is DTGVSQNPRHKITKRGQNVTFRCDPISEHNRLYWYRQTLGQGPEFLTYFQNEAQLEKSRLLSDRFSAERPKGSFSTLEIQRTEQGDSAMYLCASSLGTGLTDTQYFGPGTRLTVL.

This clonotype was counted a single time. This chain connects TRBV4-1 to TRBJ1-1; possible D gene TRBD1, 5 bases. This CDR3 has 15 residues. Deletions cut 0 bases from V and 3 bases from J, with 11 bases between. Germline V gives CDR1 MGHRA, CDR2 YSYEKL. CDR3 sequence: CASSQDVGEYTEAFF. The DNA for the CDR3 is TGCGCCAGCAGCCAAGATGTAGGGGAGTACACTGAAGCTTTCTTT.

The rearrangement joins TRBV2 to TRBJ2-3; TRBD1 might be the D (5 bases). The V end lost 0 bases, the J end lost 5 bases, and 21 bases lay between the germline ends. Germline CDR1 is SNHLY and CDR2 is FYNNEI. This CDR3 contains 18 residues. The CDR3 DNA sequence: TGTGCCAGCAGTGAAGCGCTTCGTGGGGCTGCGAGAGGAGATACGCAGTATTTT. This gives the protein CASSEALRGAARGDTQYF.

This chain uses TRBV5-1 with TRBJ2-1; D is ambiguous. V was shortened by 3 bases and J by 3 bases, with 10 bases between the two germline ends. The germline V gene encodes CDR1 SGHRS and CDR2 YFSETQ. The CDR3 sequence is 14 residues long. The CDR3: CASSSKRVYNEQFF. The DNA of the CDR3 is TGCGCCAGCAGCTCAAAGAGAGTCTACAATGAGCAGTTCTTC.

The CDR3 region is CASSTTGTWGNQPQHF. Here the CDR3 DNA reads TGTGCCAGTAGTACAACCGGGACTTGGGGCAATCAGCCCCAGCATTTT. The J gene is TRBJ1-5, the V gene TRBV19; D is possibly TRBD1 (5 bases). The CDR3 length is 16 residues. Germline V gives CDR1 LNHDA, CDR2 SQIVND (reference sequence). The V gene lost 4 bases and the J gene lost 2 bases, with 15 bases spanning the gap.

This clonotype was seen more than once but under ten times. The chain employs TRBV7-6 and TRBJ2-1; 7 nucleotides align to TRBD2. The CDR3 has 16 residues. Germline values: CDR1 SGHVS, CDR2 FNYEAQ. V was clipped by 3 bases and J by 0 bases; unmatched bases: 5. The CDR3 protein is CASSFSSGSSYNEQFF. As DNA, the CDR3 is TGTGCCAGCAGCTTTTCTAGCGGAAGCTCCTACAATGAGCAGTTCTTC. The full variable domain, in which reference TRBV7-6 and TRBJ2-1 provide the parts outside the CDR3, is GAGVSQSPRYKVTKRGQDVALRCDPISGHVSLYWYRQALGQGPEFLTYFNYEAQQDKSGLPNDRFSAERPEGSISTLTIQRTEQRDSAMYRCASSFSSGSSYNEQFFGPGTRLTVL.

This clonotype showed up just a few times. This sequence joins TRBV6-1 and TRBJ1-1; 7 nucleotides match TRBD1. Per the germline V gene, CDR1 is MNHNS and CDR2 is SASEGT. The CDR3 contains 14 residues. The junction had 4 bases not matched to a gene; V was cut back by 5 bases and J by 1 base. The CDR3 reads CASSHRGGNTEAFF. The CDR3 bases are TGTGCCAGCAGTCACAGGGGAGGGAACACTGAAGCTTTCTTT.

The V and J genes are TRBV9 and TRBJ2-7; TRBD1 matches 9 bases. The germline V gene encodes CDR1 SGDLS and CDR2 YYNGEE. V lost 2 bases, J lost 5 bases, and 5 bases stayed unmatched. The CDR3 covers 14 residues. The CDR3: CASSVGGQGDEQYV. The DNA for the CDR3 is TGTGCCAGCAGCGTGGGGGGACAGGGAGACGAGCAGTACGTC.

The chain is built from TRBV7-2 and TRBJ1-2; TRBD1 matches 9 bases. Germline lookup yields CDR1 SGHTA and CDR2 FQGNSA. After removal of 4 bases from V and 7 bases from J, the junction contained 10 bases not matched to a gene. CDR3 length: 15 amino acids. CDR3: CASSYRDRVEAGYTF. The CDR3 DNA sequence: TGTGCCAGCAGCTACCGGGACAGGGTGGAGGCTGGCTACACCTTC.

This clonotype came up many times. CDR3 residues: CASSPRGGPNEKLFF. The DNA for the CDR3 is TGTGCCAGCAGCCCCCGAGGGGGACCTAATGAAAAACTGTTTTTT. This sequence joins TRBV7-9 and TRBJ1-4; the D gene is possibly TRBD1 (6 bases). The V gene's germline CDR1 is SEHNR and CDR2 FQNEAQ (reference sequence). V gave up 5 bases and J gave up 3 bases, with 13 bases separating them. The CDR3 runs 15 residues. The variable domain in full, completed from reference TRBV7-9 and TRBJ1-4, reads DTGVSQNPRHKITKRGQNVTFRCDPISEHNRLYWYRQTLGQGPEFLTYFQNEAQLEKSRLLSDRFSAERPKGSFSTLEIQRTEQGDSAMYLCASSPRGGPNEKLFFGSGTQLSVL.

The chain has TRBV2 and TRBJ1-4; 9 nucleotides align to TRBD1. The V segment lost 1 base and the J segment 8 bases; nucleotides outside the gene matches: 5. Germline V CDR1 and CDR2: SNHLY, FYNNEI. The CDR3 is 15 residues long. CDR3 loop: CASSEEGQGWEKLFF. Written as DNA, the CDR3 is TGTGCCAGCAGTGAAGAGGGACAGGGTTGGGAAAAACTGTTTTTT.

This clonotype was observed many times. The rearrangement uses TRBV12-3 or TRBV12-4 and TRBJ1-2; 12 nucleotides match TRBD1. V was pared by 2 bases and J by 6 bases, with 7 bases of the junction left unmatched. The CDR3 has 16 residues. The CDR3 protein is CASSLPGTGGFNGYTF. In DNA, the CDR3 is TGTGCCAGCAGTTTACCGGGGACAGGGGGCTTCAATGGCTACACCTTC.

CDR3 amino acids: CASSLRAGDSYEQYF. The DNA of the CDR3 is TGTGCCAGCAGCTTAAGGGCAGGGGATTCCTACGAGCAGTACTTC. This sequence joins TRBV7-6 and TRBJ2-7, with a tentative D call TRBD1 (6 bases). Trimming removed 2 bases at V and 1 base at J, with 12 bases between. The CDR3 covers 15 residues. Germline V gene lookup returns CDR1 SGHVS and CDR2 FNYEAQ.

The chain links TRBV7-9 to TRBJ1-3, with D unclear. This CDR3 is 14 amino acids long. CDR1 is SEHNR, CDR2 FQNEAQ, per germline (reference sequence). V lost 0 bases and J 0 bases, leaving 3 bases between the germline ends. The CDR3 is CASSLAVSGNTIYF. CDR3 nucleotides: TGTGCCAGCAGCTTAGCTGTCTCTGGAAACACCATATATTTT.

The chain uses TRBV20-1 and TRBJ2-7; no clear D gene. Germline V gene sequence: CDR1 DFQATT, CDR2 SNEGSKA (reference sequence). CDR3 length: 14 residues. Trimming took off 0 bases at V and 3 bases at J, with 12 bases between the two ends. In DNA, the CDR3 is TGCAGTGCTAGAGATTCTCGGAGTTACTACGAGCAGTACTTC. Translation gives CSARDSRSYYEQYF.

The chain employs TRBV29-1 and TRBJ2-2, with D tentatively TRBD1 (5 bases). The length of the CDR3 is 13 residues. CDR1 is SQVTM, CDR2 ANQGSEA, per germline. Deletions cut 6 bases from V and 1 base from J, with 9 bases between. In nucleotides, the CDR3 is TGCAGCGTGGCGGACATGAACACCGGGGAGCTGTTTTTT. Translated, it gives CSVADMNTGELFF.

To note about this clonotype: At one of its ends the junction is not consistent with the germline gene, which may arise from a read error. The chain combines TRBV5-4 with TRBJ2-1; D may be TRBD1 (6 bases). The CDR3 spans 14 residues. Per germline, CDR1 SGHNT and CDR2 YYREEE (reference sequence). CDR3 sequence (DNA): TGTGCCGGCAGCTTGGGGGCAGGGGCGAATGAGCAGTTCTTC. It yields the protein CAGSLGAGANEQFF.

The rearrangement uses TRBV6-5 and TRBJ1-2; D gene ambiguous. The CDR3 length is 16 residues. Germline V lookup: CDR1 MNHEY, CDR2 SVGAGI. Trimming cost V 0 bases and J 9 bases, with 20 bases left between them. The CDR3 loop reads CASSYSLSPAASSYTF. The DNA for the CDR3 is TGTGCCAGCAGTTACTCGTTGTCCCCGGCAGCTAGTAGCTACACCTTC.

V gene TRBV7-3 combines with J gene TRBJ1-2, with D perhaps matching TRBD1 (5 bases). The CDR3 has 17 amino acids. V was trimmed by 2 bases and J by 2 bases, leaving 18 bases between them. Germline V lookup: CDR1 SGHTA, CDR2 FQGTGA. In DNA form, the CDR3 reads TGTGCCAGCAGCTTAGCGTCGCGGCAGGGCCAAAACTATGGCTACACCTTC. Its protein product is CASSLASRQGQNYGYTF.

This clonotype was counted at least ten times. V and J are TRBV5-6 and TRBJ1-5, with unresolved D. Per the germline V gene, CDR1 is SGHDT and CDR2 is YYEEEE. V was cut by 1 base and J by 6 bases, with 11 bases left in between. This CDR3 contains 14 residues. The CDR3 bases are TGTGCCAGCAGCTTGAGCACAGTGGCTCAGCCCCAGCATTTT. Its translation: CASSLSTVAQPQHF.

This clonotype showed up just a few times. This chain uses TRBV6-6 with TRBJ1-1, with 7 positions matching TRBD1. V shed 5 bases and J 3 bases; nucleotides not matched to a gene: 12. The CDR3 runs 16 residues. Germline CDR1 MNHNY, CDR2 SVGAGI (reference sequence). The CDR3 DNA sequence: TGTGCCAGCAGTATATCGACAGGGATGGAGTACACTGAAGCTTTCTTT. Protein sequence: CASSISTGMEYTEAFF.

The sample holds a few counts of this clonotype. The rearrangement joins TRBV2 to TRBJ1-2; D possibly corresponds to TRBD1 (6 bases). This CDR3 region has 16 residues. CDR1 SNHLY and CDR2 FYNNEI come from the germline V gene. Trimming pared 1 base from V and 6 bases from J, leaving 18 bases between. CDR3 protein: CASSEVGVDRLDGYTF. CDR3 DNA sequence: TGTGCCAGCAGTGAAGTCGGGGTCGACAGGTTAGATGGCTACACCTTC.

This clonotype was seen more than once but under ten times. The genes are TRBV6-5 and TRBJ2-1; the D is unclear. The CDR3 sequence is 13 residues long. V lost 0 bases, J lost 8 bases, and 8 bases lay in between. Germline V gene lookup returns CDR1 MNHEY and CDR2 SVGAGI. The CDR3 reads CASSYSRSDEQFF. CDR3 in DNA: TGTGCCAGCAGTTACTCTCGGTCCGATGAGCAGTTCTTC.

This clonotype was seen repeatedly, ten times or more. CDR3 nucleotides: TGTGCCAGCAGCTTAATTTTTGGCGAGCAGTACGTC. Protein: CASSLIFGEQYV. This chain connects TRBV7-2 to TRBJ2-7; D gene unclear. The length of the CDR3 is 12 residues. Deletions cut 2 bases from V and 6 bases from J, with 8 bases between. The germline V gene encodes CDR1 SGHTA and CDR2 FQGNSA.